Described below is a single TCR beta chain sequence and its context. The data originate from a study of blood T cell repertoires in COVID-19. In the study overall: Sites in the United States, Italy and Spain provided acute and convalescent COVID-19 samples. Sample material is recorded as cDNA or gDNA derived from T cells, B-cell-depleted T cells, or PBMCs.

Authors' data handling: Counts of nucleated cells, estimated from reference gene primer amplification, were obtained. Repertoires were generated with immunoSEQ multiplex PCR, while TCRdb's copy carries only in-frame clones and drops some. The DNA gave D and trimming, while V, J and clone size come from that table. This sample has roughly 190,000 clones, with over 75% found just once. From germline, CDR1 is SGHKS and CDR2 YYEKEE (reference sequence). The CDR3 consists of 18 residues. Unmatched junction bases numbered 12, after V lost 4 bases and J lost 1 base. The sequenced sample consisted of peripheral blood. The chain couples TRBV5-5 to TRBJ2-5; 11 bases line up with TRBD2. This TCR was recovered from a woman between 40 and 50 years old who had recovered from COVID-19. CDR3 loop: CASSPDRGLAGRQETQYF. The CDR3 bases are TGTGCCAGCAGCCCTGACAGAGGACTAGCGGGTCGCCAAGAGACCCAGTACTTC.